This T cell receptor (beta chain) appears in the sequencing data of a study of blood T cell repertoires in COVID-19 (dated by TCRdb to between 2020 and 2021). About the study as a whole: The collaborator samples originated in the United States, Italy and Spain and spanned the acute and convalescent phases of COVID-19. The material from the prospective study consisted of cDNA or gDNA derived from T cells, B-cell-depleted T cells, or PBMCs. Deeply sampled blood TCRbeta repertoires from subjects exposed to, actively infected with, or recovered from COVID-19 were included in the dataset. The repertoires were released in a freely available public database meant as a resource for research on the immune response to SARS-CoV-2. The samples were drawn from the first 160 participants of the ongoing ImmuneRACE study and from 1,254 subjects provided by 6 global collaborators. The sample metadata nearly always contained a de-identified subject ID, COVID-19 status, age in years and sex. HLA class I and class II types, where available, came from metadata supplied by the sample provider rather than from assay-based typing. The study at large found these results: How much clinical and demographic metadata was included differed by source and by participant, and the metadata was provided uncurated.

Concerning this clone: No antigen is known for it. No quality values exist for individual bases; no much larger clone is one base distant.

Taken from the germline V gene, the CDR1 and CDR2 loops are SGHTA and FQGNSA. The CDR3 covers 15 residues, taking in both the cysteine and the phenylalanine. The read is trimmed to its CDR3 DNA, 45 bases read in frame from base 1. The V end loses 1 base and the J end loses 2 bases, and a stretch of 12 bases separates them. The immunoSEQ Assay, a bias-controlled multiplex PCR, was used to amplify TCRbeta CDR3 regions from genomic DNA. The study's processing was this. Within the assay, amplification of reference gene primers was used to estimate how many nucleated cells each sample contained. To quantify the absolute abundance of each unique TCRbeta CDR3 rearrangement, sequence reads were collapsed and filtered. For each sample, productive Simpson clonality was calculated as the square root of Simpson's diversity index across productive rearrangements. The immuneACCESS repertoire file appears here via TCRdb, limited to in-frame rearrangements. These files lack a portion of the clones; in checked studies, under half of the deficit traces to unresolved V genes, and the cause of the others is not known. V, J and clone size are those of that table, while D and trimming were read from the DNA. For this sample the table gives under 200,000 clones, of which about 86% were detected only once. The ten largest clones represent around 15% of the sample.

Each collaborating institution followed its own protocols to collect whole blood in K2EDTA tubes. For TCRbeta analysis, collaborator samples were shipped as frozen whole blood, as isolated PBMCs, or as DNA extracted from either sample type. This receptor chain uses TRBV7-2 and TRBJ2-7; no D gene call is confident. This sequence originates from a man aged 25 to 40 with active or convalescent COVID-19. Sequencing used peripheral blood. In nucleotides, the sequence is TGTGCCAGCAGCTTAGGTCCACTGGGCCCCTACGAGCAGTACTTC. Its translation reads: CASSLGPLGPYEQYF.